These 9 T cell receptor beta chains originate from one sample sequenced in a study of T cells in Graves' hyperthyroidism and ophthalmopathy. Amplification of TCR beta CDR3 regions was performed using RNA transcripts as template. In the first-round RT-PCR of the TCR CDR3, the HTBI primer set was used. Using its own MiXCR run on the multiplex PCR reads, TCRdb lists one record per CDR3 protein. This table holds fewer than 250,000 distinct CDR3 sequences, under 20% found once. Sequencing was performed on blood. The source is a man aged 50-60 years with Graves' hyperthyroidism.

This clonotype was found once. The chain recombines TRBV20-1 with TRBJ2-7, with D perhaps given as TRBD1 or TRBD2 (5 bases each). Germline V lookup: CDR1 DFQATT, CDR2 SNEGSKA (reference sequence). The CDR3 has 13 amino acids. V lost 5 bases and J 1 base, leaving 12 bases between the germline ends. The CDR3 loop is CSAPTGASYEQYF. CDR3 DNA sequence: TGCAGTGCTCCAACCGGGGCTTCCTACGAGCAGTACTTC.

This clonotype showed up just a few times. V and J are TRBV4-1 and TRBJ1-4, with D perhaps TRBD1 (6 bases). The germline V gene has CDR1 MGHRA and CDR2 YSYEKL. This CDR3 comprises 16 residues. Trimming stripped 1 base from V and 5 bases from J, with 14 bases between. CDR3 bases: TGCGCCAGCAGCCAAGTGTGGGGGACACAGAATGAAAAACTGTTTTTT. Translation gives CASSQVWGTQNEKLFF.

The V call is TRBV29-1, the J call TRBJ2-7, with TRBD2 matching 7 bases. Germline trimming cut 0 bases from V and 9 bases from J; bases unmatched to any gene: 11. From germline, CDR1 is SQVTM and CDR2 ANQGSEA. This CDR3 is 14 amino acids long. DNA for the CDR3: TGCAGCGTTGAAGATCCCCCCGGGGGGAATGGGCAGTACTTC. Translating it yields CSVEDPPGGNGQYF.

In this sample, this clonotype turned up many times. The chain couples TRBV27 to TRBJ2-7; D is uncertain. This CDR3 region has 13 residues. V lost 8 bases and J 5 bases, leaving 16 bases between the germline ends. Germline loops: CDR1 MNHEY, CDR2 SMNVEV (reference sequence). In nucleotides, the CDR3 is TGTGCCAGCGGCCCTTTGATCGCGGACGAGCAGTACTTC. Translating gives CASGPLIADEQYF.

Ten or more counts support this clonotype. J is TRBJ2-3 and V is TRBV11-2; D remains ambiguous. In germline, CDR1 is SGHAT, CDR2 FQNNGV. This CDR3 contains 17 residues. V lost 0 bases to trimming and J lost 2 bases, with 15 bases between them. CDR3 residues: CASSLDRRLTLTDTQYF. The CDR3 region has the DNA TGTGCCAGCAGCTTAGATAGACGGCTAACCCTCACAGATACGCAGTATTTT.

This clonotype was seen a handful of times. V usage is TRBV2 and J usage is TRBJ1-2, with unresolved D. Trimming took 11 bases from V and 4 from J, leaving 14 bases between them. The CDR3 totals 12 residues. Germline V gene data show CDR1 as SNHLY and CDR2 as FYNNEI. Written as DNA, the CDR3 is TGTGCCGGGTCCCGGGATATCTATGGCTACACCTTC. Translation: CAGSRDIYGYTF.

The chain has TRBV9 and TRBJ1-3; D gene uncertain. V was trimmed by 0 bases and J by 2 bases, leaving 6 bases between them. CDR1 SGDLS and CDR2 YYNGEE come from the germline V gene. This CDR3 has 14 amino acids. CDR3 in DNA: TGTGCCAGCAGCGTAGGAGGACCTGGAAACACCATATATTTT. Residues: CASSVGGPGNTIYF.

This clonotype was recorded many times. V usage is TRBV5-5 and J usage is TRBJ2-7; no reliable D call. Trimming left V 3 bases short and J 6 bases short, with 16 bases between. In germline, CDR1 is SGHKS, CDR2 YYEKEE (reference sequence). The CDR3 runs 14 residues. DNA of the CDR3: TGTGCCAGCAGCTCGGAACGGGCGGTCGGCGAGCAGTACTTC. The encoded protein is CASSSERAVGEQYF.

This chain links TRBV7-3 with TRBJ2-7; unclear D gene. Germline CDR1 is SGHTA and CDR2 is FQGTGA. V was trimmed by 4 bases and J by 7 bases, leaving 14 bases between them. There are 13 residues in the CDR3. The DNA for the CDR3 is TGTGCCAGCAGCTCCACCCGCGGCGGAGAGCAGTACTTC. It specifies CASSSTRGGEQYF.